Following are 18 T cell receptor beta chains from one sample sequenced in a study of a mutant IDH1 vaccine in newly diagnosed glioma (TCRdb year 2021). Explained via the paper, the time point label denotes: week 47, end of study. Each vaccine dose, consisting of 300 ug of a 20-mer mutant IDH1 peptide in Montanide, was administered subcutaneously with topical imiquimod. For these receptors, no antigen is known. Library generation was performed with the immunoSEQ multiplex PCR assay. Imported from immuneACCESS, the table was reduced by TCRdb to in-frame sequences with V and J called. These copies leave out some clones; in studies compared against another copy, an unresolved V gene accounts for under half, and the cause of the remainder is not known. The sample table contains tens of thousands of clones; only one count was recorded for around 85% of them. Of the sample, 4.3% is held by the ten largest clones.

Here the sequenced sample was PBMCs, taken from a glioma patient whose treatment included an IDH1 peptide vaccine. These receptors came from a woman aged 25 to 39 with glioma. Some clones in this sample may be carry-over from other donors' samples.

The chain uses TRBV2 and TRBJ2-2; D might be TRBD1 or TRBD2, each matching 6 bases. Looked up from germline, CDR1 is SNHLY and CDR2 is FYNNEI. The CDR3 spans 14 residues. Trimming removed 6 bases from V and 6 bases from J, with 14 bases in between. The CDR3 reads CASSPGANAGELFF. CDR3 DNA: TGTGCCAGCAGCCCGGGGGCCAACGCCGGGGAGCTGTTTTTT.

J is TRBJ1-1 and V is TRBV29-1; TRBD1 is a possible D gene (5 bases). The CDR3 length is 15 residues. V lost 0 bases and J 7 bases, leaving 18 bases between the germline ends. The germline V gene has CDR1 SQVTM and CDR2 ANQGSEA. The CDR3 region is CSVEDRGPTGGEAFF. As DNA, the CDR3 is TGCAGCGTTGAAGATCGGGGCCCAACCGGCGGTGAAGCTTTCTTT.

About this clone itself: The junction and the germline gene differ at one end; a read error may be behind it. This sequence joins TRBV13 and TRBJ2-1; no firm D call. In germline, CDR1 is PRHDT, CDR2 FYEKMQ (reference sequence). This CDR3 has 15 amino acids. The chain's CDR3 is CVSSLTGPNLNEQFF. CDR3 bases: TGTGTCAGCAGCTTAACGGGCCCAAACCTCAATGAGCAGTTCTTC.

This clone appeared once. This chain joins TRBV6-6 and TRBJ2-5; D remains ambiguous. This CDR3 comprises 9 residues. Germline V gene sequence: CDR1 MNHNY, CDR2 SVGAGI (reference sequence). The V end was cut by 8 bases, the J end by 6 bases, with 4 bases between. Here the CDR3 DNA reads TGTGCCAGCGGACAGACCCAGTACTTC. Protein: CASGQTQYF.

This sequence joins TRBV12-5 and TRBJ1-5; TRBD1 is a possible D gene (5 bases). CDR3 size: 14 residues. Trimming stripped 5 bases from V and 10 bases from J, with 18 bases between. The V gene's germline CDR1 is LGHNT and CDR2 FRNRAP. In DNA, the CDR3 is TGTGCTAGTGGTCCGGAAGGCAGGGTCAAACCCCAGCATTTT. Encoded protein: CASGPEGRVKPQHF.

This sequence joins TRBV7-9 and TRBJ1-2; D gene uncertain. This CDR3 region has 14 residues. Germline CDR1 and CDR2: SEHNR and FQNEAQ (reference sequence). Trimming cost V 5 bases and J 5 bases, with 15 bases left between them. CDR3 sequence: CASSIRGSMYGYTF. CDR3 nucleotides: TGTGCCAGCAGCATCCGGGGTAGTATGTATGGCTACACCTTC.

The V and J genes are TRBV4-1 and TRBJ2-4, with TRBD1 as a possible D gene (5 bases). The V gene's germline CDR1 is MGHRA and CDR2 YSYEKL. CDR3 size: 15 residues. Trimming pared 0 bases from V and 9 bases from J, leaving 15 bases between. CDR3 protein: CASSQDQGKGVIQYF. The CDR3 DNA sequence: TGCGCCAGCAGCCAAGATCAGGGAAAAGGGGTCATTCAGTACTTC.

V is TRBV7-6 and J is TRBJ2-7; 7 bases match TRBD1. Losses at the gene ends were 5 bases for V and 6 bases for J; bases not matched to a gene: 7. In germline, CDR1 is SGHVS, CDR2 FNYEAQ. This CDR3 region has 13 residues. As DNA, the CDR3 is TGTGCCAGCAGCGCTTGGGACAGCGGCGAGCAGTACTTC. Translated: CASSAWDSGEQYF.

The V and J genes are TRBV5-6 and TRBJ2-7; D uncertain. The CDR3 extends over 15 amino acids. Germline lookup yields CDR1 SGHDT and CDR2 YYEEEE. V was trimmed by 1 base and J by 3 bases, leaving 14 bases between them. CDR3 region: CASSLWWPPGYEQYF. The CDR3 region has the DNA TGTGCCAGCAGCTTGTGGTGGCCCCCTGGCTACGAGCAGTACTTC.

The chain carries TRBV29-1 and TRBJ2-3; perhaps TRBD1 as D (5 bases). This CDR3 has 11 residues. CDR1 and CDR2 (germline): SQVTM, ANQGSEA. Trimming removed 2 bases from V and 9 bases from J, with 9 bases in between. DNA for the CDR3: TGCAGCGTTGAATGGACATCCACGCAGTATTTT. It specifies CSVEWTSTQYF.

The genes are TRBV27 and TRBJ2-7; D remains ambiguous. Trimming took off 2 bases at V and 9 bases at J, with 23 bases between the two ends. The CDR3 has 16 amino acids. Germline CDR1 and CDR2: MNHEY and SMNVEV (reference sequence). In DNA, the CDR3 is TGTGCCAGCAGTTTAAGCCAGGACCTCATCGAGTTGGGGCAGTACTTC. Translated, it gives CASSLSQDLIELGQYF.

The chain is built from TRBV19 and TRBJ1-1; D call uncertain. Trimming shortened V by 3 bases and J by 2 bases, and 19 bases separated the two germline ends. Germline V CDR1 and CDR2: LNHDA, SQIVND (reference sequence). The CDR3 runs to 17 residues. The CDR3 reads CASSMGCREIINTEAFF. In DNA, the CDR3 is TGTGCCAGTAGTATGGGGTGCAGAGAGATTATTAACACTGAAGCTTTCTTT.

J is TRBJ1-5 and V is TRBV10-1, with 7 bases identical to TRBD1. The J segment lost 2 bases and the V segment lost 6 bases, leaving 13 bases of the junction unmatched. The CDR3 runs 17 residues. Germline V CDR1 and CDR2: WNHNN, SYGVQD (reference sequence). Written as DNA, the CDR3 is TGCGCCAGCAGGCCCAAGACAGGGTTCTGGGGCAATCAGCCCCAGCATTTT. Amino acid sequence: CASRPKTGFWGNQPQHF.

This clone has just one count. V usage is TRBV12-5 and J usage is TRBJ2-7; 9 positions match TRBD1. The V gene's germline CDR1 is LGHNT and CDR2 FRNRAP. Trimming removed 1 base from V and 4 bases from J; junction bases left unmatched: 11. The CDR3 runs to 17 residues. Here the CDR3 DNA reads TGTGCTAGTGGTTTGGCTCTTGCGGGACAGGGTTCTTACGAGCAGTACTTC. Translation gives CASGLALAGQGSYEQYF.

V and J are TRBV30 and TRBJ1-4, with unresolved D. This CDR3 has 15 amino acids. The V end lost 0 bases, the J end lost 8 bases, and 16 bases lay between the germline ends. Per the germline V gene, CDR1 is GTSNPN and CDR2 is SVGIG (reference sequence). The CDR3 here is CAWSVRSGIREKLFF. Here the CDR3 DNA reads TGTGCCTGGAGTGTACGAAGCGGGATACGAGAAAAACTGTTTTTT.

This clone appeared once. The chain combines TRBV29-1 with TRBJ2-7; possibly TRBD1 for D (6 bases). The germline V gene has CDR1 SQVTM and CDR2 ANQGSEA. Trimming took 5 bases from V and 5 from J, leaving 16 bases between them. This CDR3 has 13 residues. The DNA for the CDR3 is TGCAGCGTTTCCGGGACATCAACCCACGAGCAGTACTTC. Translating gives CSVSGTSTHEQYF.

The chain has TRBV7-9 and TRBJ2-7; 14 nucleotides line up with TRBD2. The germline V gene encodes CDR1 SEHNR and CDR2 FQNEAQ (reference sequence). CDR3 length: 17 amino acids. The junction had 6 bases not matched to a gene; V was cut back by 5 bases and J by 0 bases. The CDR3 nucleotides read TGTGCCAGCAGCCCCCGGGGGACTAGCGGGAGCTCCTACGAGCAGTACTTC. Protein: CASSPRGTSGSSYEQYF. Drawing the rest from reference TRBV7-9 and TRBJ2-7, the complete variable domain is DTGVSQNPRHKITKRGQNVTFRCDPISEHNRLYWYRQTLGQGPEFLTYFQNEAQLEKSRLLSDRFSAERPKGSFSTLEIQRTEQGDSAMYLCASSPRGTSGSSYEQYFGPGTRLTVT.

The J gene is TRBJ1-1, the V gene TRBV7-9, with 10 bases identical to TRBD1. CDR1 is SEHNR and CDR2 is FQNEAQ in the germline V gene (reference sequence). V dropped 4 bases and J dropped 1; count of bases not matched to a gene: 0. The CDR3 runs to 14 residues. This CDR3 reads CASSWDRGNTEAFF. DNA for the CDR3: TGTGCCAGCAGCTGGGACAGGGGGAACACTGAAGCTTTCTTT.